Each of the 24 T cell receptor beta chains below was sequenced from the same sample in a study of early T cells in non-severe SARS-CoV-2 infection. TCRdb itself ran the 5' RACE reads through MiXCR, one entry per CDR3 protein. This table holds tens of thousands of distinct CDR3 sequences, less than 20% found once. The specimen was whole blood, collected at baseline. The receptors stem from an adult who was a healthcare worker with PCR-confirmed SARS-CoV-2 infection or an uninfected control (not recorded which).

This clonotype was detected a few times. This sequence joins TRBV7-9 and TRBJ2-2; 12 bases map to TRBD2. Germline assignment: CDR1 SEHNR and CDR2 FQNEAQ (reference sequence). J was trimmed by 5 bases and V by 5 bases; bases with no gene match: 6. This CDR3 has 16 residues. The CDR3 bases are TGTGCCAGCAGCCCTGGGACTAGCGGGCGGACCGGGGAGCTGTTTTTT. It yields the protein CASSPGTSGRTGELFF.

This clonotype has more than one count but fewer than ten. This sequence joins TRBV7-2 and TRBJ2-3; no definite D call. This CDR3 contains 12 residues. Trimming cost V 3 bases and J 5 bases, with 6 bases left between them. Germline V gene sequence: CDR1 SGHTA, CDR2 FQGNSA. CDR3 in amino acids: CASSLVGDTQYF. CDR3 sequence (DNA): TGTGCCAGCAGCTTGGTGGGAGATACGCAGTATTTT.

By share of the sample, this clonotype is medium-sized. The V and J genes are TRBV7-9 and TRBJ2-3; 8 bases are a match to TRBD2. Germline assignment: CDR1 SEHNR and CDR2 FQNEAQ (reference sequence). V dropped 5 bases and J dropped 2; count of bases not matched to a gene: 9. The CDR3 is 16 residues long. The CDR3 loop is CASSPAALAATDTQYF. Written as DNA, the CDR3 is TGTGCCAGCAGCCCCGCGGCACTAGCGGCCACAGATACGCAGTATTTT.

V usage is TRBV7-2 and J usage is TRBJ2-2, with D unresolved. The CDR3 has 15 residues. The germline V gene encodes CDR1 SGHTA and CDR2 FQGNSA. The ends were cut back, 5 bases at V and 4 bases at J, with 14 bases in the middle. This CDR3 is CASSRTPGSTGELFF. In DNA, the CDR3 is TGTGCCAGCAGCCGAACTCCAGGAAGCACCGGGGAGCTGTTTTTT. Based on the CDR3 plus reference TRBV7-2 and TRBJ2-2, the full variable domain is GAGVSQSPSNKVTEKGKDVELRCDPISGHTALYWYRQSLGQGLEFLIYFQGNSAPDKSGLPSDRFSAERTGGSVSTLTIQRTQQEDSAVYLCASSRTPGSTGELFFGEGSRLTVL.

This clonotype was detected only a few times. The genes are TRBV28 and TRBJ2-3; 7 bases are shared with TRBD2. The J segment lost 1 base and the V segment lost 6 bases, leaving 13 bases of the junction unmatched. The germline V gene has CDR1 MDHEN and CDR2 SYDVKM. The CDR3 sequence is 17 residues long. The CDR3: CASRLLSAAGGTDTQYF. CDR3 nucleotides: TGTGCCAGCAGACTCCTAAGTGCGGCGGGGGGCACAGATACGCAGTATTTT.

This clonotype has a count of ten or more. The chain employs TRBV14 and TRBJ2-7; 8 bases fit TRBD1. Germline trimming cut 4 bases from V and 5 bases from J; bases unmatched to any gene: 7. Germline-derived CDR1 and CDR2 are SGHDN and FVKESK. There are 14 residues in the CDR3. The CDR3 loop reads CASSRADRANEQYF. The CDR3 DNA follows: TGTGCCAGCAGCCGGGCGGACAGGGCGAACGAGCAGTACTTC.

The chain joins TRBV5-1 to TRBJ2-3; the D gene could be TRBD1 or TRBD2 (6 bases each). The V and J ends lost 7 bases and 6 bases respectively, with 15 bases between them. Per the germline V gene, CDR1 is SGHRS and CDR2 is YFSETQ. The CDR3 loop spans 13 amino acids. This chain's CDR3 is CASSSGATDTQYF. The DNA of the CDR3 is TGCGCCAGCTCTTCGGGGGCCACGGATACGCAGTATTTT.

The chain has TRBV20-1 and TRBJ2-7; 10 bases are shared with TRBD2. Trimming at V came to 1 base and at J to 7 bases, leaving 7 bases not matched to a gene. Germline assignment: CDR1 DFQATT and CDR2 SNEGSKA (reference sequence). The CDR3 loop spans 14 amino acids. The CDR3 here is CSARVSGRSREQYF. CDR3 DNA: TGCAGTGCTAGAGTTAGCGGGAGGTCTCGGGAGCAGTACTTC.

This clonotype is termed medium-sized (0.01 to 0.1%). The V and J genes are TRBV21-1 and TRBJ2-7; TRBD2 was called by the table and not checked on the DNA. TRBV21-1 is designated a pseudogene. The CDR3 is 14 residues long. As DNA, the CDR3 is TGTGCCAGCAGCAAAGAGGGCAGTCGCTACGAGCAGTACTTC. This codes for CASSKEGSRYEQYF.

The J gene is TRBJ1-5, the V gene TRBV6-5; D is ambiguous. V was shortened by 3 bases and J by 7 bases, with 13 bases between the two germline ends. The CDR3 contains 14 residues. Germline values: CDR1 MNHEY, CDR2 SVGAGI. Here the CDR3 DNA reads TGTGCCAGCAGTTATCAGGTGGGAGGGCAGCCCCAGCATTTT. Protein: CASSYQVGGQPQHF.

The chain uses TRBV12-3 or TRBV12-4 and TRBJ1-4, with a possible D match to TRBD1 (6 bases). The CDR3 consists of 18 residues. Trimming stripped 0 bases from V and 0 bases from J, with 14 bases between. DNA of the CDR3: TGTGCCAGCAGTTTAGCGAGGACAGCCACGGCAACTAATGAAAAACTGTTTTTT. Protein product: CASSLARTATATNEKLFF.

This chain links TRBV20-1 with TRBJ1-1; TRBD1 matches at 7 bases. V dropped 5 bases and J dropped 4; count of bases not matched to a gene: 10. Germline CDR1 reads DFQATT; CDR2 reads SNEGSKA (reference sequence). This CDR3 contains 14 residues. CDR3 in DNA: TGCAGTGCTGATGTGGGACAGCGGGTCACTGAAGCTTTCTTT. This gives the protein CSADVGQRVTEAFF.

This chain links TRBV21-1 with TRBJ1-5; the table names TRBD1, a call not compared with the DNA. TRBV21-1 is a recognized pseudogene. This CDR3 is built from 18 residues. CDR3 nucleotide sequence: TGTGCCAGCAGCTCCGCTCGGGGCAAGAGTGATAGCAATCAGCCCCAGCATTTT. It encodes CASSSARGKSDSNQPQHF.

V usage is TRBV5-1 and J usage is TRBJ2-1; 8 nucleotides match TRBD2. The length of the CDR3 is 15 residues. Unmatched junction bases numbered 1, after V lost 0 bases and J lost 2 bases. The germline V gene encodes CDR1 SGHRS and CDR2 YFSETQ. The CDR3, as DNA: TGCGCCAGCAGCTTGGGAGCGGGGGCCTACAATGAGCAGTTCTTC. Its protein product is CASSLGAGAYNEQFF.

Only a few counts were recorded for this clonotype. The rearrangement links TRBV7-8 to TRBJ1-1, with 7 nucleotides matching TRBD1. Trimming cost V 6 bases and J 0 bases; bases outside gene matches: 7. The CDR3 covers 15 residues. Germline assignment: CDR1 SGHVS and CDR2 FQNEAQ. The CDR3 region is CASSIPGTVNTEAFF. The DNA for the CDR3 is TGTGCCAGCAGTATCCCCGGGACAGTGAACACTGAAGCTTTCTTT.

The chain carries TRBV6-2 or TRBV6-3 and TRBJ2-2; 10 positions agree with TRBD2. Unmatched junction bases numbered 11, after V lost 5 bases and J lost 5 bases. Germline CDR1 is MNHEY and CDR2 is SVGEGT. The CDR3 contains 17 residues. CDR3 amino acids: CASSTRGSGRPTGELFF. The CDR3 nucleotides are TGTGCCAGCAGTACCCGGGGTAGCGGGAGGCCGACCGGGGAGCTGTTTTTT.

The chain uses TRBV25-1 and TRBJ2-1, with 10 bases identical to TRBD2. The CDR3 covers 15 residues. Germline CDR1 MGHDK, CDR2 SYGVNS. V shed 8 bases, J shed 7 bases, and the junction held 11 bases outside the gene matches. CDR3 in amino acids: CASLDESGGANEQFF. For the CDR3, the DNA is TGTGCCAGCCTGGACGAGAGCGGGGGGGCGAATGAGCAGTTCTTC.

This chain connects TRBV7-6 to TRBJ2-2; 7 bases agree with TRBD2. This CDR3 comprises 18 residues. Per the germline V gene, CDR1 is SGHVS and CDR2 is FNYEAQ. The junction had 18 bases not matched to a gene; V was cut back by 5 bases and J by 6 bases. The CDR3: CASSLQNPTREGPGELFF. DNA for the CDR3: TGTGCCAGCAGCCTCCAAAACCCGACAAGGGAGGGCCCCGGGGAGCTGTTTTTT.

This clonotype has just a few counts. The rearrangement uses TRBV20-1 and TRBJ1-2, with D possibly TRBD1 on 6 matching bases. Germline CDR1 DFQATT, CDR2 SNEGSKA (reference sequence). The CDR3 is 16 amino acids. V dropped 2 bases and J dropped 0 bases, with 16 bases sitting between them. This CDR3 reads CSARSYQGLANYGYTF. CDR3 DNA: TGCAGTGCTAGATCCTACCAGGGGTTAGCTAACTATGGCTACACCTTC.

The rearrangement joins TRBV11-2 to TRBJ1-1; the D gene is possibly TRBD1 (5 bases). The CDR3 runs to 15 residues. V lost 5 bases to trimming and J lost 0 bases, with 13 bases between them. Germline CDR1 is SGHAT and CDR2 is FQNNGV. DNA for the CDR3: TGTGCCAGCAGCATAGCGGGACTACTGAACACTGAAGCTTTCTTT. Amino acids: CASSIAGLLNTEAFF. The full variable domain, completed using reference TRBV11-2 and TRBJ1-1, is EAGVAQSPRYKIIEKRQSVAFWCNPISGHATLYWYQQILGQGPKLLIQFQNNGVVDDSQLPKDRFSAERLKGVDSTLKIQPAKLEDSAVYLCASSIAGLLNTEAFFGQGTRLTVV.

The chain combines TRBV10-1 with TRBJ2-3; 7 bases align to TRBD2. V lost 5 bases and J lost 4; bases outside the gene matches: 6. Per germline, CDR1 WNHNN and CDR2 SYGVQD (reference sequence). CDR3 length: 14 residues. In nucleotides, the CDR3 is TGCGCCAGCAGTACCAGCGGGACCTCAGATACGCAGTATTTT. Translating it yields CASSTSGTSDTQYF.

The V gene is TRBV3-1, the J gene TRBJ2-2, with a tentative D call TRBD1 (5 bases). V lost 4 bases and J lost 8, with 20 bases in between. The CDR3 totals 16 residues. Germline V CDR1 and CDR2: LGHDT, YNNKEL (reference sequence). The CDR3 coding sequence is TGTGCCAGCAGCCGCCGAACAGGAATCGTCGGAGGGGAGCTGTTTTTT. This encodes CASSRRTGIVGGELFF.

V usage is TRBV4-1 and J usage is TRBJ2-5; D possibly matches TRBD1 or TRBD2 (5 bases each). With 3 bases removed from V and 2 bases from J, the gap between germline ends came to 13 bases. The CDR3 is 15 amino acids. The germline V gene encodes CDR1 MGHRA and CDR2 YSYEKL. The CDR3 DNA follows: TGCGCCAGCAGCCACCTGGGACGGCGACAAGAGACCCAGTACTTC. It encodes CASSHLGRRQETQYF.

This chain joins TRBV12-3 or TRBV12-4 and TRBJ2-3; TRBD2 matches at 8 bases. V gave up 5 bases and J gave up 4 bases; unmatched junction bases: 5. The CDR3 length is 14 residues. Here the CDR3 DNA reads TGTGCCAGCAGTCTTAACGGGGGGGCAGATACGCAGTATTTT. As protein: CASSLNGGADTQYF.